Following are 14 T cell receptor beta chains from one sample sequenced in a study of T cell changes during pregnancy in multiple sclerosis. Profiled with immunoSEQ multiplex PCR; TCRdb holds only in-frame clones, not every one. The sample lists about 60,000 clones; 91% were seen once. The material sequenced was CD4+ T cells from peripheral blood mononuclear cells, taken in the first trimester of pregnancy. These receptors were taken from a female donor with multiple sclerosis, enrolled in a pregnancy study.

The genes are TRBV10-3 and TRBJ1-2; possibly TRBD1 for D (5 bases). The CDR3 extends over 13 amino acids. Per the germline V gene, CDR1 is ENHRY and CDR2 is SYGVKD. The V end lost 5 bases, the J end lost 12 bases, and 19 bases lay between the germline ends. The CDR3 loop reads CAISPDGVEGHTF. The CDR3 region has the DNA TGTGCCATCAGTCCGGACGGGGTGGAGGGGCACACCTTC.

The chain links TRBV7-6 to TRBJ2-7; D possibly corresponds to TRBD1 (6 bases). The CDR3 spans 13 residues. V was clipped by 5 bases and J by 0 bases, with 8 bases between them. Germline V gene data show CDR1 as SGHVS and CDR2 as FNYEAQ. The CDR3 DNA follows: TGTGCCAGCAGCAAGGACAGCTCCTACGAGCAGTACTTC. This encodes CASSKDSSYEQYF.

This clone was found once. The genes are TRBV27 and TRBJ2-1; TRBD2 matches 15 bases. The germline gives CDR1 MNHEY, CDR2 SMNVEV (reference sequence). The CDR3 loop spans 19 amino acids. V trimming: 2 bases; J trimming: 0 bases; junction bases outside the gene matches: 5. The CDR3 is CASSLLGTSGGSSYNEQFF. The CDR3 DNA follows: TGTGCCAGCAGTTTACTAGGGACTAGCGGGGGGAGCTCCTACAATGAGCAGTTCTTC.

V gene TRBV7-2 combines with J gene TRBJ1-2; tentative D call: TRBD1 (5 bases). Germline CDR1 reads SGHTA; CDR2 reads FQGNSA. The CDR3 length is 14 residues. V was pared by 5 bases and J by 5 bases, with 15 bases between. Here the CDR3 reads CASSRGAQLYGYTF. CDR3 in DNA: TGTGCCAGCAGCCGTGGGGCCCAGCTGTATGGCTACACCTTC.

This clone was seen once. J is TRBJ2-5 and V is TRBV7-8; D gene uncertain. Germline V gene data show CDR1 as SGHVS and CDR2 as FQNEAQ. This CDR3 is built from 15 residues. Trimming pared 5 bases from V and 1 base from J, leaving 14 bases between. The CDR3 loop is CASSPWSRLQETQYF. In DNA form, the CDR3 reads TGTGCCAGCAGCCCTTGGAGCAGACTCCAAGAGACCCAGTACTTC.

The V gene is TRBV27, the J gene TRBJ1-2; D possibly corresponds to TRBD1 (5 bases). Trimming cost V 2 bases and J 5 bases, with 6 bases left between them. The CDR3 totals 12 residues. Germline V gene sequence: CDR1 MNHEY, CDR2 SMNVEV (reference sequence). The CDR3 sequence is CASSLRGYGYTF. The CDR3, as DNA: TGTGCCAGCAGTTTAAGGGGATATGGCTACACCTTC.

This CDR3 reads CASTQDRLNTEAFF. In nucleotides, the CDR3 is TGCGCCAGCACCCAGGACAGGTTGAACACTGAAGCTTTCTTT. This rearrangement joins TRBV5-1 to TRBJ1-1; 7 positions match TRBD1. The CDR3 is made up of 14 amino acids. Germline trimming cut 6 bases from V and 0 bases from J; bases unmatched to any gene: 5. CDR1 is SGHRS, CDR2 YFSETQ, per germline.

This clone was recorded only once. The chain uses TRBV18 and TRBJ1-5; 7 bases are a match to TRBD1. The CDR3 runs 14 residues. Germline CDR1 reads KGHSH; CDR2 reads LQKENI. J was trimmed by 3 bases and V by 3 bases; bases with no gene match: 2. The CDR3 DNA sequence: TGTGCCAGCTCACCCGGGACAGTCAATCAGCCCCAGCATTTT. This sequence encodes CASSPGTVNQPQHF. The whole variable domain, remainder taken from reference TRBV18 and TRBJ1-5, is NAGVMQNPRHLVRRRGQEARLRCSPMKGHSHVYWYRQLPEEGLKFMVYLQKENIIDESGMPKERFSAEFPKEGPSILRIQQVVRGDSAAYFCASSPGTVNQPQHFGDGTRLSIL.

The chain has TRBV5-6 and TRBJ2-1; D unclear. The CDR3 totals 13 residues. Trimming took off 3 bases at V and 5 bases at J, with 9 bases between the two ends. Per the germline V gene, CDR1 is SGHDT and CDR2 is YYEEEE. For the CDR3, the DNA is TGTGCCAGCAGCTCTGGCACAGACAATGAGCAGTTCTTC. Translated: CASSSGTDNEQFF.

The chain couples TRBV7-9 to TRBJ1-2; 8 bases are shared with TRBD1. This CDR3 has 14 residues. Germline trimming cut 4 bases from V and 4 bases from J; bases unmatched to any gene: 5. Germline CDR1 is SEHNR and CDR2 is FQNEAQ (reference sequence). The CDR3, as DNA: TGTGCCAGCAGCTCCCGGACAGGGTTCTATGGCTACACCTTC. It specifies CASSSRTGFYGYTF.

The chain is built from TRBV7-9 and TRBJ2-5, with 14 bases lining up with TRBD2. The V segment lost 4 bases and the J segment 2 bases; nucleotides outside the gene matches: 3. The CDR3 consists of 16 residues. Per germline, CDR1 SEHNR and CDR2 FQNEAQ (reference sequence). The CDR3 sequence is CASSSGLAGGQETQYF. The CDR3 region has the DNA TGTGCCAGCAGCTCTGGACTAGCGGGGGGTCAAGAGACCCAGTACTTC.

V usage is TRBV7-2 and J usage is TRBJ1-4; TRBD1 is a possible D gene (5 bases). The CDR3 covers 14 residues. V shed 7 bases and J shed 8 bases, with 17 bases lying between them. Germline V gene lookup returns CDR1 SGHTA and CDR2 FQGNSA. CDR3 coding DNA: TGTGCCAGCACCAAGTACGGGCGGGGGGAAAAACTGTTTTTT. Translated, it gives CASTKYGRGEKLFF.

V usage is TRBV9 and J usage is TRBJ2-7; D possibly corresponds to TRBD2 (7 bases). Trimming stripped 5 bases from V and 5 bases from J, with 17 bases between. Germline V lookup: CDR1 SGDLS, CDR2 YYNGEE. This CDR3 comprises 14 residues. The CDR3 bases are TGTGCCAGCAGTAGGCTCGCGGGGGCCGACGAGCAGTACTTC. Translating it yields CASSRLAGADEQYF.

V gene TRBV21-1 combines with J gene TRBJ1-2. TRBV21-1 is tagged as a pseudogene. The CDR3 is 24 residues long. This CDR3 is CASSKKNHPLDGVPAPARTYGYTF. The CDR3 region has the DNA TGTGCCAGCAGCAAAAAAAATCACCCCCTTGACGGAGTACCGGCGCCGGCCCGAACTTATGGCTACACCTTC.